This is a list of T cell receptor beta chains from one sample in a study of neurological immune-mediated disorders. TCRdb fed the 5' RACE reads into MiXCR, producing one record per CDR3 protein. The sample yields 70,000 to 95,000 distinct CDR3 sequences, approximately 17% seen once. What was sequenced was PBMCs. The receptors derive from a woman between 35 and 50 years old in good health. CDR3s include the opening cysteine and the closing phenylalanine or tryptophan. The order of the fields is D gene, clone size, CDR3 length, V gene, J gene, CDR3 DNA, CDR3 protein. D genes are given only for firm matches. Size values are once, few and many counts, or a class for expanded clones, and some rows have none.

D: .
size: many
length: 15
V: TRBV12-3/TRBV12-4
J: TRBJ1-3
DNA: TGTGCCAGCAGTGGGGGACTGCCGGGTGGTAACACCATATATTTT
CDR3: CASSGGLPGGNTIYF

D: .
size: .
length: 15
V: TRBV19
J: TRBJ1-2
DNA: TGTGCCAGTAGTTCCCGGGTGGCCGGCGACTATGGCTACACCTTC
CDR3: CASSSRVAGDYGYTF

D: .
size: many
length: 15
V: TRBV4-3
J: TRBJ1-6
DNA: TGCGCCAGCAGCCAAGATGTACAGTATAATTCACCCCTCCACTTT
CDR3: CASSQDVQYNSPLHF

D: .
size: many
length: 15
V: TRBV15
J: TRBJ2-2
DNA: TGTGCCACCAGCAGAGTATCCCGGAACACCGGGGAGCTGTTTTTT
CDR3: CATSRVSRNTGELFF

D: .
size: many
length: 18
V: TRBV3-1
J: TRBJ2-2
DNA: TGTGCCAGCAGCCAAGAGAGATTGGAATCCCGTGTCCCCGGGGAGCTGTTTTTT
CDR3: CASSQERLESRVPGELFF

D: TRBD2
size: many
length: 14
V: TRBV20-1
J: TRBJ2-5
DNA: TGCAGTGCTCGTAGCGGGGGGGCCCAAGAGACCCAGTACTTC
CDR3: CSARSGGAQETQYF

D: .
size: many
length: 16
V: TRBV11-2
J: TRBJ2-7
DNA: TGTGCCAGCAGTTCCGGGGGGCAGAGAAGTCTCTACGAGCAGTACTTC
CDR3: CASSSGGQRSLYEQYF

D: .
size: once
length: 14
V: TRBV19
J: TRBJ1-5
DNA: TGTGCCACCTCGTCGGGGGGCCAAAACCAGCCCCAGCATTTT
CDR3: CATSSGGQNQPQHF

D: .
size: .
length: 13
V: TRBV25-1
J: TRBJ2-1
DNA: TGTGCCAGCAGTGAACCAGGAGGAAGTGAGCAGTTCTTC
CDR3: CASSEPGGSEQFF

D: .
size: many
length: 14
V: TRBV20-1
J: TRBJ1-1
DNA: TGCAGTGCTAGAGAGTGGGACGCATTTGCAGAAGCTTTCTTT
CDR3: CSAREWDAFAEAFF

D: TRBD2
size: many
length: 12
V: TRBV7-2
J: TRBJ2-3
DNA: TGTGCCGTAGCGGGGACCACAGATACGCAGTATTTT
CDR3: CAVAGTTDTQYF

D: .
size: many
length: 13
V: TRBV5-5
J: TRBJ1-2
DNA: TGTGCCAGCAGCCCGCGACAGAACTATGGCTACACCTTC
CDR3: CASSPRQNYGYTF

D: TRBD2
size: many
length: 14
V: TRBV20-1
J: TRBJ2-7
DNA: TGCAGTGCTAGAAGGAGCGGGGAGTCCTACGAGCAGTACTTC
CDR3: CSARRSGESYEQYF

D: .
size: many
length: 17
V: TRBV5-1
J: TRBJ2-5
DNA: TGCGCCAGCAGCTTGGCCTCGATGAGCGCCTTAAGCGGGACCCAGTACTTC
CDR3: CASSLASMSALSGTQYF

D: TRBD1
size: many
length: 17
V: TRBV5-6
J: TRBJ2-7
DNA: TGTGCCAGCAGCTTGGTTCTAAGGGACAGGGGCGGCTACGAGCAGTACTTC
CDR3: CASSLVLRDRGGYEQYF

D: TRBD1
size: many
length: 16
V: TRBV6-2/TRBV6-3
J: TRBJ2-4
DNA: TGTGCCAGCAGTCTCGCAGGGGGCGTGGCCAAAAACATTCAGTACTTC
CDR3: CASSLAGGVAKNIQYF